One sample yielded the 20 T cell receptor beta chains listed below, sequenced in a study of blood T cell repertoires in COVID-19. Some clones are missing from TCRdb's copy, which holds only in-frame ones; the method was immunoSEQ multiplex PCR. The profile shows 130,000 to 150,000 clones, over 80% of them singletons. What was sequenced was PBMCs or T cells enriched from blood (not recorded which). These receptors were collected from a woman between 50 and 59 years old who had been exposed to COVID-19.

The chain joins TRBV12-3 or TRBV12-4 to TRBJ2-5, with D perhaps TRBD1 (6 bases). The CDR3 is 13 residues long. V shed 5 bases and J shed 2 bases, with 9 bases lying between them. The CDR3 loop is CASSTGQQETQYF. The CDR3 DNA reads as TGTGCCAGCAGTACCGGACAGCAAGAGACCCAGTACTTC.

This chain uses TRBV7-2 with TRBJ2-2, with 8 nucleotides matching TRBD1. Germline trimming cut 5 bases from V and 4 bases from J; bases unmatched to any gene: 9. This CDR3 comprises 16 residues. The germline CDR1 and CDR2 sequences are SGHTA and FQGNSA. In DNA, the CDR3 is TGTGCCAGCAGCCTAGGACAGGGCCGGGGCACCGGGGAGCTGTTTTTT. Translating gives CASSLGQGRGTGELFF.

V and J are TRBV5-1 and TRBJ2-3; possible D gene TRBD2, 5 bases. Germline V gene data show CDR1 as SGHRS and CDR2 as YFSETQ. The CDR3 sequence is 17 residues long. The V gene lost 5 bases and the J gene lost 2 bases, with 21 bases spanning the gap. The CDR3 protein is CASRPPPGVWNTDTQYF. The CDR3 nucleotides read TGCGCCAGCAGGCCCCCTCCCGGGGTCTGGAACACAGATACGCAGTATTTT.

The chain uses TRBV20-1 and TRBJ1-5; D not certain. The germline CDR1 and CDR2 sequences are DFQATT and SNEGSKA (reference sequence). This CDR3 has 13 amino acids. V was clipped by 3 bases and J by 0 bases, with 6 bases between them. CDR3 amino acids: CSASPSSNQPQHF. For the CDR3, the DNA is TGCAGTGCTAGTCCCAGTAGCAATCAGCCCCAGCATTTT.

The chain combines TRBV6-6 with TRBJ2-6, with D tentatively TRBD2 (6 bases). V was pared by 1 base and J by 4 bases, with 11 bases between. The germline V gene has CDR1 MNHNY and CDR2 SVGAGI (reference sequence). The CDR3 runs to 16 residues. This chain's CDR3 is CASSYWGEAGANVLTF. CDR3 nucleotides: TGTGCCAGCAGTTACTGGGGGGAGGCCGGGGCCAACGTCCTGACTTTC.

Here the CDR3 DNA reads TGTGCCAGCAGCCGGACGAACGGGGCCTACAATGAGCAGTTCTTC. Translated: CASSRTNGAYNEQFF. The chain is built from TRBV3-1 (or the pseudogene TRBV3-2) and TRBJ2-1, with a possible D match to TRBD2 (5 bases). CDR3 length: 15 amino acids. Trimming stripped 4 bases from V and 2 bases from J, with 12 bases between. CDR1 and CDR2 (germline): LGHDT, YNNKEL (reference sequence).

This chain joins TRBV9 and TRBJ2-5; 11 bases match TRBD2. V shed 4 bases, J shed 2 bases, and the junction held 13 bases outside the gene matches. CDR1 and CDR2 (germline): SGDLS, YYNGEE. CDR3 length: 18 residues. CDR3 nucleotide sequence: TGTGCCAGCAGCCCCTCCCTAGCGGGAGGCCCAAAACAAGAGACCCAGTACTTC. Encoded protein: CASSPSLAGGPKQETQYF.

The CDR3 coding sequence is TGTGCCAGCCGGCTAAGAGGGGGTCAGCCCCAGCATTTT. It translates to CASRLRGGQPQHF. V gene TRBV6-6 combines with J gene TRBJ1-5, with D perhaps matching TRBD1 (6 bases). The CDR3 runs 13 residues. Germline CDR1 reads MNHNY; CDR2 reads SVGAGI (reference sequence). V lost 8 bases to trimming and J lost 6 bases, with 14 bases between them.

The chain is built from TRBV27 and TRBJ1-2; D possibly corresponds to TRBD1 (5 bases). V was shortened by 4 bases and J by 6 bases, with 12 bases between the two germline ends. This CDR3 has 13 amino acids. CDR1 and CDR2 (germline): MNHEY, SMNVEV (reference sequence). The CDR3 here is CASSSGNADGYTF. In DNA form, the CDR3 reads TGTGCCAGCAGTTCAGGGAATGCGGATGGCTACACCTTC.

The chain recombines TRBV6-5 with TRBJ2-7; TRBD2 matches 7 bases. CDR1 and CDR2 from the germline V gene are MNHEY and SVGAGI. V trimming: 5 bases; J trimming: 0 bases; junction bases outside the gene matches: 7. The CDR3 is made up of 15 amino acids. The CDR3, as DNA: TGTGCCAGCAGTCCCCACGGGGGGAGCTCCTACGAGCAGTACTTC. This gives the protein CASSPHGGSSYEQYF.

The V and J genes are TRBV24-1 and TRBJ2-1, with D possibly being TRBD1 (6 bases). In germline, CDR1 is KGHDR, CDR2 SFDVKD. The V gene lost 4 bases and the J gene lost 0 bases, with 12 bases spanning the gap. The CDR3 runs to 16 residues. CDR3 DNA: TGTGCCACCAGTGACTCGGGACACAGCTCCTACAATGAGCAGTTCTTC. This gives the protein CATSDSGHSSYNEQFF.

The chain joins TRBV2 to TRBJ1-2, with 7 bases lining up with TRBD1. Germline loops: CDR1 SNHLY, CDR2 FYNNEI. CDR3 length: 13 residues. V was clipped by 5 bases and J by 4 bases; unmatched bases: 4. The CDR3, as DNA: TGTGCCAGCAGTCCTCGGACAGGCTATGGCTACACCTTC. Translated: CASSPRTGYGYTF.

CDR3 sequence (DNA): TGTGCCAGCAGCGCGTGGACAGGGACGGGAGCTTTCTTT. As protein: CASSAWTGTGAFF. The chain couples TRBV9 to TRBJ1-1, with 8 bases aligning to TRBD1. V shed 3 bases and J 10 bases; nucleotides not matched to a gene: 8. The germline CDR1 and CDR2 sequences are SGDLS and YYNGEE. The CDR3 loop spans 13 amino acids. Using reference TRBV9 and TRBJ1-1 for the parts outside the CDR3, the full variable domain is DSGVTQTPKHLITATGQRVTLRCSPRSGDLSVYWYQQSLDQGLQFLIQYYNGEERAKGNILERFSAQQFPDLHSELNLSSLELGDSALYFCASSAWTGTGAFFGQGTRLTVV.

The chain recombines TRBV28 with TRBJ1-2; D might be TRBD1 (5 bases). Between the trimmed V and J ends, which lost 6 bases and 4 bases, there was a span of 18 bases. CDR3 size: 15 residues. Germline V gene data show CDR1 as MDHEN and CDR2 as SYDVKM. The DNA of the CDR3 is TGTGCCAGCAGAACCCCCCAGGGCAGGTCCTATGGCTACACCTTC. It specifies CASRTPQGRSYGYTF.

The chain links TRBV10-3 to TRBJ2-1; D perhaps matches TRBD1 (6 bases). This CDR3 comprises 14 residues. From germline, CDR1 is ENHRY and CDR2 SYGVKD. V was clipped by 6 bases and J by 4 bases, with 13 bases between them. The CDR3 is CAISLTGPYNEQFF. The CDR3, as DNA: TGTGCCATCAGCCTGACAGGACCATACAATGAGCAGTTCTTC.

V and J are TRBV7-9 and TRBJ2-2, with 11 bases identical to TRBD2. The CDR3 runs 17 residues. From germline, CDR1 is SEHNR and CDR2 FQNEAQ (reference sequence). The junction had 6 bases not matched to a gene; V was cut back by 0 bases and J by 6 bases. The CDR3 spells CASSLALAGGFAGELFF. The CDR3 DNA is TGTGCCAGCAGCTTAGCTCTAGCGGGGGGCTTCGCCGGGGAGCTGTTTTTT.

This chain joins TRBV5-4 and TRBJ2-1; TRBD2 matches 13 bases. Germline CDR1 SGHNT, CDR2 YYREEE (reference sequence). This CDR3 spans 15 amino acids. V trimming: 4 bases; J trimming: 8 bases; junction bases outside the gene matches: 6. CDR3 nucleotides: TGTGCCAGCAGCGCGGGACTAGCGGGGTTCGATGAGCAGTTCTTC. Protein product: CASSAGLAGFDEQFF.

The genes are TRBV4-1 and TRBJ2-3, with 14 bases matching TRBD2. The CDR3 has 19 amino acids. Germline CDR1 is MGHRA and CDR2 is YSYEKL. The ends lost 1 base at V and 2 bases at J; junction bases unmatched: 8. CDR3 nucleotides: TGCGCCAGCAGCCAAGGTGAGGGACTAGCGGGGGCCAACACAGATACGCAGTATTTT. It yields the protein CASSQGEGLAGANTDTQYF.

The chain links TRBV11-2 to TRBJ2-1; 7 bases line up with TRBD1. The V and J ends lost 5 bases and 4 bases, in that order; junction bases with no gene match: 8. This CDR3 has 15 amino acids. In germline, CDR1 is SGHAT, CDR2 FQNNGV. The CDR3 DNA reads as TGTGCCAGCAGCCCCCCGGGACAGAGATACAATGAGCAGTTCTTC. This gives the protein CASSPPGQRYNEQFF.

The CDR3 region has the DNA TGTGCCAGCAGTCTAGAGGGGGCCCTTAACACTGAAGCTTTCTTT. This sequence encodes CASSLEGALNTEAFF. This chain joins TRBV6-5 and TRBJ1-1; TRBD1 aligns across 7 bases. Looked up from germline, CDR1 is MNHEY and CDR2 is SVGAGI. Trimming cost V 5 bases and J 2 bases; bases outside gene matches: 8. The CDR3 sequence is 15 residues long.